This paragraph covers one T cell receptor (beta chain) sequence. Different DNA sequences within this sample yield the same CDR3. The method was immunoSEQ multiplex PCR; TCRdb's version includes in-frame clones alone and lacks a portion of them. This sample has under 2,000,000 clones; approximately 94% occur once, and the top ten carry 1.2%. This record belongs to a study of shared clonotypes between healthy human individuals. There are 14 residues in the CDR3. Germline CDR1 reads SGHTA; CDR2 reads FQGNSA. The J segment lost 1 base and the V segment lost 5 bases, leaving 2 bases of the junction unmatched. Terminally differentiated effector memory CD45RA+ cells were excluded by CCR7 positive selection of CD45RO-negative cells.

Sequencing used naive CD8+ T cells sorted from blood. The TCR sequence derives from a man between 18 and 29 years old in good health. The chain links TRBV7-2 to TRBJ2-7, with 10 bases fitting TRBD2. CDR3 in amino acids: CASSPSGGSYEQYF. In DNA form, the CDR3 reads TGTGCCAGCAGCCCTAGCGGGGGATCCTACGAGCAGTACTTC.